This TCR beta chain appears in the sequencing data of a study of OX40 agonist ivuxolimab in advanced cancers. Turning to the study itself: Subjects had a mean age of 60 years, with a range of about 23 to 79; approximately 83% were male. Study observations and caveats: Both blood CD4+ and CD8+ T cells showed clonal growth by week 6 at 0.1 to 3.0 mg/kg. Expanded clones belonging to CD8+ T cells outnumbered, on average, those of CD4+.

With regard to this clone: Its antigen remains unknown.

CDR1 and CDR2 (germline): WSHSY, SAAADI. The CDR3 contains 15 residues. V was cut by 0 bases and J by 3 bases, with 11 bases left in between. Patients had blood sampled at baseline and again on cycle 4 day 1 and cycle 7 day 1. TCRdb's table, derived via immunoSEQ multiplex PCR, lists solely in-frame clones and lacks some. The profile shows roughly 28,000 clones, approximately 90% of them singletons. The chain recombines TRBV10-2 with TRBJ1-2; D unresolved. This clonotype originated in an adult with an advanced solid tumor such as melanoma, head and neck, liver or kidney cancer. Material: CD4+ or CD8+ T cells sorted from blood, obtained in a trial of the OX40 agonist ivuxolimab. The CDR3 DNA is TGCGCCAGCAGTGAGTCGCCAGGCGGCTACTATGGCTACACCTTC. Residues: CASSESPGGYYGYTF.